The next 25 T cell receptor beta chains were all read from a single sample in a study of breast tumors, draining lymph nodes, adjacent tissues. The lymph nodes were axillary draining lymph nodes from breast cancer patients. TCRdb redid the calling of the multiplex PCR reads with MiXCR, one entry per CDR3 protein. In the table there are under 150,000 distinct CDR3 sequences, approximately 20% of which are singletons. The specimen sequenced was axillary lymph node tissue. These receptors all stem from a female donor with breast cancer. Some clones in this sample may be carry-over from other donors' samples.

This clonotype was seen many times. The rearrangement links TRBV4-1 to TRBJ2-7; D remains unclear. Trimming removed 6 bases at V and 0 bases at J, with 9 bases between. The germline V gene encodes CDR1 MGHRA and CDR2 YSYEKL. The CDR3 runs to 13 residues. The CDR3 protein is CASSRAGSYEQYF. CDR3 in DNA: TGCGCCAGCAGTAGGGCCGGCTCCTACGAGCAGTACTTC.

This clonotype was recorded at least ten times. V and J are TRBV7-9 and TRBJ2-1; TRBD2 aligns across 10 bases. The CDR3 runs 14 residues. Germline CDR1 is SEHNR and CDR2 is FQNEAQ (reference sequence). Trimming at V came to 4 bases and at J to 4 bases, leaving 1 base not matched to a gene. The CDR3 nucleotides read TGTGCCAGCAGCTGGACTAGCGGTTACAATGAGCAGTTCTTC. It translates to CASSWTSGYNEQFF.

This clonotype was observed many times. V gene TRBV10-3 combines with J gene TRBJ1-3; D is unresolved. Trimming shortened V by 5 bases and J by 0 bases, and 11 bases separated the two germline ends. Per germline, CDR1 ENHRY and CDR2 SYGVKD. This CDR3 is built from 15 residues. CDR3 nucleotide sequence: TGTGCCATCAGTCCCGACCCGAGCTCTGGAAACACCATATATTTT. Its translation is CAISPDPSSGNTIYF.

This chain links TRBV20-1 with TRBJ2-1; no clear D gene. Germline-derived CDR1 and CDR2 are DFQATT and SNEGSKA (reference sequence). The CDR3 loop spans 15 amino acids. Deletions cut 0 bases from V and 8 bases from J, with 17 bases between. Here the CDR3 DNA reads TGCAGTGCTAGAGATCTGGGAATTAATCATGATGAGCAGTTCTTC. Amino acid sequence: CSARDLGINHDEQFF.

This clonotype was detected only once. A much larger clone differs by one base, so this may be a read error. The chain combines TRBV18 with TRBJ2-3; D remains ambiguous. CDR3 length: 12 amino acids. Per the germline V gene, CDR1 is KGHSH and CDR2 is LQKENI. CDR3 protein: CGSSPQTDTQYF. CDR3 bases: TGTGGCAGCTCACCACAAACAGATACGCAGTATTTT.

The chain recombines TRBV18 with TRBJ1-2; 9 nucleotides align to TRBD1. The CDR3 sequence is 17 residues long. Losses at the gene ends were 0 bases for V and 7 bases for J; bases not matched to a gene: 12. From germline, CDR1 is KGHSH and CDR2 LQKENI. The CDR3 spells CASSPPGTGTGLFGYTF. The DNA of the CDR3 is TGTGCCAGCTCACCACCGGGGACCGGGACAGGGTTATTTGGCTACACCTTC.

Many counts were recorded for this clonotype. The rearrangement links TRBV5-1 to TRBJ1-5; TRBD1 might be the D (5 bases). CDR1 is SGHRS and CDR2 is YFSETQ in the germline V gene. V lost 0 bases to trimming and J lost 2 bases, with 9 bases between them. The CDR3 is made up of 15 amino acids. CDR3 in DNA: TGCGCCAGCAGCTTGGCCGGGACGCGCAATCAGCCCCAGCATTTT. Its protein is CASSLAGTRNQPQHF.

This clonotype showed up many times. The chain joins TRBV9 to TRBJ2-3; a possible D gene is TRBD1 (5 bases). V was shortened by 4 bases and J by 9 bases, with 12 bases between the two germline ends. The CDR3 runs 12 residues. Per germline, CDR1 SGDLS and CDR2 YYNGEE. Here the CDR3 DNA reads TGTGCCAGCAGCTTCGGACAATCCACGCAGTATTTT. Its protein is CASSFGQSTQYF.

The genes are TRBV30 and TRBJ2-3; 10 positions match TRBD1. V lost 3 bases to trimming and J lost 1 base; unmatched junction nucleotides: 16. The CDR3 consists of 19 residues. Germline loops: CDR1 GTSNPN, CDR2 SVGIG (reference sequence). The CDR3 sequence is CAWRRTGTGARIGTDTQYF. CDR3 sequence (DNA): TGTGCCTGGAGAAGAACCGGGACAGGGGCGAGGATCGGCACAGATACGCAGTATTTT.

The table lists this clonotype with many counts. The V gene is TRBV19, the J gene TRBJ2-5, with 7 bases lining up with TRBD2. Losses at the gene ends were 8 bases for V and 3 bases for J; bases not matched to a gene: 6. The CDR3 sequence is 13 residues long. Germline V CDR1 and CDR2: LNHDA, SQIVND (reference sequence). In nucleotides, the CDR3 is TGTGCCAGTGCCGGGACTAAGAAAGAGACCCAGTACTTC. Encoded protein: CASAGTKKETQYF.

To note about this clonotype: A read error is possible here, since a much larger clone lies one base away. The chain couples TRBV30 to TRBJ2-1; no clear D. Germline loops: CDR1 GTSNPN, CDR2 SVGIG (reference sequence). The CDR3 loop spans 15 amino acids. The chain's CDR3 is CAWSVQRTPYNQQFF. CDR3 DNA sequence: TGTGCCTGGAGTGTACAACGGACGCCCTACAATCAGCAGTTCTTC.

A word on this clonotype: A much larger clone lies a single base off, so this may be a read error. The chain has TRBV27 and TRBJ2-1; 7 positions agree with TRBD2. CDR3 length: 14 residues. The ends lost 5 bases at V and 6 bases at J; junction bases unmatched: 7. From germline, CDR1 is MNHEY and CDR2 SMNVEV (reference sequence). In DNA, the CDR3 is TGTGCCAGCAGTCTGACTAGCTACTGCAATGAGCAGTTCTTC. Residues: CASSLTSYCNEQFF.

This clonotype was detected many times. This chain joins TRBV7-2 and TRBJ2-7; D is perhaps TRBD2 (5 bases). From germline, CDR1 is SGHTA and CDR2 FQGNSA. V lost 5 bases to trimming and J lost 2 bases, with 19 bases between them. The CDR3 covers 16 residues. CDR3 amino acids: CASSPRPSAATYEQYF. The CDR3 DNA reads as TGTGCCAGCAGCCCACGGCCCTCAGCGGCCACCTACGAGCAGTACTTC. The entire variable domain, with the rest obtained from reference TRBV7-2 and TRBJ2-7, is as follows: GAGVSQSPSNKVTEKGKDVELRCDPISGHTALYWYRQSLGQGLEFLIYFQGNSAPDKSGLPSDRFSAERTGGSVSTLTIQRTQQEDSAVYLCASSPRPSAATYEQYFGPGTRLTVT.

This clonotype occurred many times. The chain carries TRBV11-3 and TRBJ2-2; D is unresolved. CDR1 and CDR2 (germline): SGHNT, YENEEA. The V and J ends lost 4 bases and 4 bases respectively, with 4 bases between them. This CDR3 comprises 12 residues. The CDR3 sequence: CASSSRTGELFF. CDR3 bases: TGTGCCAGCAGCTCGCGCACCGGGGAGCTGTTTTTT. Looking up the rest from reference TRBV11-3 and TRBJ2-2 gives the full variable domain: EAGVVQSPRYKIIEKKQPVAFWCNPISGHNTLYWYLQNLGQGPELLIRYENEEAVDDSQLPKDRFSAERLKGVDSTLKIQPAELGDSAVYLCASSSRTGELFFGEGSRLTVL.

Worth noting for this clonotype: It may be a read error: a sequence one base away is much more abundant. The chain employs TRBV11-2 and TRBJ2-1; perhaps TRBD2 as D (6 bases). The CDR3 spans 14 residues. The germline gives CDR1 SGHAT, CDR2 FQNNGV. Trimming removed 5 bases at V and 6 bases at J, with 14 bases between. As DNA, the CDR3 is TGTGCCAGCAGCCCCAGAGGCGGGGCCAATGAGCAGTTCTTC. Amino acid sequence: CASSPRGGANEQFF.

DNA for the CDR3: TGTGCCAGCAGCCCAGGGGATTCGGACTATGGCTACACCTTC. Its protein product is CASSPGDSDYGYTF. The chain has TRBV3-1 and TRBJ1-2; D possibly corresponds to TRBD1 (6 bases). The germline V gene encodes CDR1 LGHDT and CDR2 YNNKEL (reference sequence). V dropped 4 bases and J dropped 3 bases, with 12 bases sitting between them. The CDR3 is made up of 14 amino acids. The full variable domain, in which reference TRBV3-1 and TRBJ1-2 provide the parts outside the CDR3, is DTAVSQTPKYLVTQMGNDKSIKCEQNLGHDTMYWYKQDSKKFLKIMFSYNNKELIINETVPNRFSPKSPDKAHLNLHINSLELGDSAVYFCASSPGDSDYGYTFGSGTRLTVV.

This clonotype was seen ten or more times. The CDR3 is CASSIGTSGTGEQFF. The CDR3 nucleotides are TGTGCCAGCAGTATCGGGACTAGCGGAACAGGGGAGCAGTTCTTC. The chain joins TRBV27 to TRBJ2-1; 11 bases agree with TRBD2. The CDR3 totals 15 residues. The junction had 10 bases not matched to a gene; V was cut back by 5 bases and J by 10 bases. Germline CDR1 MNHEY, CDR2 SMNVEV (reference sequence).

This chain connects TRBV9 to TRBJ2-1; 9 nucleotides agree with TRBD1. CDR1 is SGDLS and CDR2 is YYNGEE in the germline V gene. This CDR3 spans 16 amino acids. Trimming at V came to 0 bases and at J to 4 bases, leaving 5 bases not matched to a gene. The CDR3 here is CASSVAGTGNYNEQFF. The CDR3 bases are TGTGCCAGCAGCGTAGCCGGGACAGGGAATTACAATGAGCAGTTCTTC.

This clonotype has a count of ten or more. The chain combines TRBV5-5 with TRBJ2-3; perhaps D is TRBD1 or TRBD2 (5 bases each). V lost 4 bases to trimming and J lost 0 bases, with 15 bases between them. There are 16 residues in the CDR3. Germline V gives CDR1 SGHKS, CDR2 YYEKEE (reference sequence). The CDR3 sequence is CASSVTWGGSTDTQYF. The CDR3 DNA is TGTGCCAGCAGCGTGACGTGGGGCGGGAGCACAGATACGCAGTATTTT.

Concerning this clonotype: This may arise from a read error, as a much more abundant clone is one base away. The CDR3: CATSYRDGNLNGQFF. Here the CDR3 DNA reads TGTGCCACCAGCTACCGGGACGGCAATTTGAATGGGCAGTTCTTC. The rearrangement links TRBV15 to TRBJ2-1; either TRBD1 or TRBD2 may supply D (5 bases each). The CDR3 has 15 amino acids. Per the germline V gene, CDR1 is LNHNV and CDR2 is YYDKDF (reference sequence).

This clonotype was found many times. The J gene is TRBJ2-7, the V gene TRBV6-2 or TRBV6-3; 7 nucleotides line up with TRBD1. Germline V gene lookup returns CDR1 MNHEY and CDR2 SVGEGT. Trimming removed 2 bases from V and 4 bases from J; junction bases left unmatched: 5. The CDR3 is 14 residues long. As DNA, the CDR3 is TGTGCCAGCAGTTACGGGCAGGGGGTATACGAGCAGTACTTC. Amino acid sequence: CASSYGQGVYEQYF.

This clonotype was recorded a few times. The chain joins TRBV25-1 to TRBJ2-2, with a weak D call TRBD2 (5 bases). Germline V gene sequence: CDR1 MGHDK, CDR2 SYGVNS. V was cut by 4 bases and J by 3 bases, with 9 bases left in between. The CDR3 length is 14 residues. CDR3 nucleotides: TGTGCCAGCAGTGTGGACGGGGACACCGGGGAGCTGTTTTTT. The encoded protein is CASSVDGDTGELFF.

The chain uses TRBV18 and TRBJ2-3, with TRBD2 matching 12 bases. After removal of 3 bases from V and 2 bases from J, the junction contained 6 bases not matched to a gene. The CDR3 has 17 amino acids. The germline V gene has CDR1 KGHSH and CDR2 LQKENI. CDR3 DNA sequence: TGTGCCAGCTCACCCCAGACTAGCGGGGGTATCACAGATACGCAGTATTTT. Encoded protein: CASSPQTSGGITDTQYF. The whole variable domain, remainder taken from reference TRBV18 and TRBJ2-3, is NAGVMQNPRHLVRRRGQEARLRCSPMKGHSHVYWYRQLPEEGLKFMVYLQKENIIDESGMPKERFSAEFPKEGPSILRIQQVVRGDSAAYFCASSPQTSGGITDTQYFGPGTRLTVL.

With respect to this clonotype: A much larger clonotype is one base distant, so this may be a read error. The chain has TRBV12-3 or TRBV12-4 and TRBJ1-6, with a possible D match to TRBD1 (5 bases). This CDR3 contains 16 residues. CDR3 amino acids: CASSLLSGLYNSPFHF. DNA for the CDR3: TGTGCCAGCAGTTTACTATCGGGACTCTATAATTCACCCTTCCACTTT.

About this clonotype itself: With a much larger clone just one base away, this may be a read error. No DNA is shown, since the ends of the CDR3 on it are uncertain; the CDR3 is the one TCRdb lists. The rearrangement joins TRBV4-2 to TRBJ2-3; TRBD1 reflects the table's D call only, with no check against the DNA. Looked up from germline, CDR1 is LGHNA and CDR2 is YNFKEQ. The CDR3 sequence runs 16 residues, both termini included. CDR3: CASSQVGGGSTDTRYF.